This T cell receptor beta chain was documented in a study of patients and donors after allogeneic stem cell transplantation. TCRdb re-derived calls from the RT-PCR reads in MiXCR, one entry per CDR3 protein. The data hold roughly 880,000 distinct CDR3 sequences, with roughly 18% observed a single time. Trimming removed 5 bases from V and 9 bases from J; junction bases left unmatched: 19. The CDR3 covers 17 residues. Germline CDR1 reads SEHNR; CDR2 reads FQNEAQ (reference sequence). This clonotype has more than one count but fewer than ten. This TCR was sampled from a human donor who was either an allogeneic HSCT recipient or a stem cell or donor lymphocyte infusion donor (not recorded which). It is not recorded whose cells these are; they may come from a transplant donor. Sample: blood, either unsorted or a sorted T cell fraction (not recorded which). The chain is built from TRBV7-9 and TRBJ2-1, with 7 positions matching TRBD1. In nucleotides, the CDR3 is TGTGCCAGCAGCACAGCAGGGGGTCAGTTGGGGTTCGTTGAGCAGTTCTTC. Protein product: CASSTAGGQLGFVEQFF.